Below are 21 T cell receptor beta chains sequenced from a single sample in a study of T cell responses to AZD1222 COVID-19 vaccine. Sequencing was performed with immunoSEQ multiplex PCR; in TCRdb, only in-frame clones are kept and a portion is missing. The sample yields about 130,000 clones, about 90% seen once. Sequencing was performed on peripheral blood, taken on day 0 of AZD1222 vaccination. The receptors originated from an adult in good health.

This chain connects TRBV3-1 (or the pseudogene TRBV3-2) to TRBJ1-1, with TRBD1 as a possible D gene (5 bases). The germline V and J ends were trimmed by 11 bases and 0 bases, with 19 bases remaining between them. The CDR3 runs 15 residues. The germline V gene encodes CDR1 LGHDT and CDR2 YNNKEL (reference sequence). CDR3 DNA sequence: TGTGCCTGCTCGCAGGGATCGATCATGAACACTGAAGCTTTCTTT. Its translation: CACSQGSIMNTEAFF.

In regard to this clone: This CDR3 is also generated by other DNA sequences in the sample. The chain employs TRBV5-4 and TRBJ2-1; no clear D. Germline-derived CDR1 and CDR2 are SGHNT and YYREEE (reference sequence). The ends were cut back, 2 bases at V and 1 base at J, with 7 bases in the middle. The CDR3 is 14 amino acids. CDR3 DNA sequence: TGTGCCAGCAGCTTTTCTGGTTCCTACAATGAGCAGTTCTTC. Its translation: CASSFSGSYNEQFF.

V usage is TRBV7-9 and J usage is TRBJ1-5; D unclear. CDR1 and CDR2 from the germline V gene are SEHNR and FQNEAQ (reference sequence). This CDR3 contains 14 residues. V lost 5 bases and J 3 bases, leaving 11 bases between the germline ends. CDR3 sequence reads: CASSPEPVNQPQHF. CDR3 in DNA: TGTGCCAGCAGCCCTGAGCCGGTCAATCAGCCCCAGCATTTT.

V gene TRBV6-2 or TRBV6-3 combines with J gene TRBJ1-5; TRBD1 matches at 7 bases. This CDR3 region has 13 residues. Germline CDR1 is MNHEY and CDR2 is SVGEGT. Unmatched junction bases numbered 3, after V lost 5 bases and J lost 5 bases. CDR3 protein: CASSGQAYQPQHF. For the CDR3, the DNA is TGTGCCAGCAGTGGACAGGCTTATCAGCCCCAGCATTTT.

This clone was counted only a few times. In nucleotides, the CDR3 is TGTGCCACCAGCAGTACTAGCGGGAGGGGCAATGAGCAGTTCTTC. Its translation: CATSSTSGRGNEQFF. This chain uses TRBV15 with TRBJ2-1, with 13 bases that match TRBD2. Losses at the gene ends were 3 bases for V and 6 bases for J; bases not matched to a gene: 2. Germline V gives CDR1 LNHNV, CDR2 YYDKDF (reference sequence). The CDR3 is 15 amino acids.

This chain connects TRBV18 to TRBJ1-2; TRBD1 matches at 8 bases. J gave up 4 bases and V 4 bases, and 8 bases lay outside the gene matches. Germline V lookup: CDR1 KGHSH, CDR2 LQKENI. This CDR3 contains 15 residues. CDR3 nucleotides: TGTGCCAGCTCACTACAGGGGGGATATTTCTATGGCTACACCTTC. As protein: CASSLQGGYFYGYTF.

The CDR3: CATSDLRFGGEDTQYF. CDR3 in DNA: TGTGCCACCAGTGATTTGAGGTTCGGGGGGGAAGATACGCAGTATTTT. This chain joins TRBV24-1 and TRBJ2-3, with TRBD2 identical over 8 bases. With V trimmed by 0 bases and J by 5 bases, 6 bases remained unmatched. The CDR3 is made up of 16 amino acids. CDR1 is KGHDR, CDR2 SFDVKD, per germline.

The rearrangement uses TRBV10-2 and TRBJ2-3, with 9 bases lining up with TRBD1. V trimming: 4 bases; J trimming: 7 bases; junction bases outside the gene matches: 6. This CDR3 comprises 14 residues. From germline, CDR1 is WSHSY and CDR2 SAAADI. Here the CDR3 reads CASSGGQGINTQYF. CDR3 bases: TGCGCCAGCAGTGGGGGACAGGGAATTAATACGCAGTATTTT.

The chain joins TRBV6-1 to TRBJ2-7; D not certain. CDR3 length: 14 residues. Deletions cut 1 base from V and 2 bases from J, with 9 bases between. The germline gives CDR1 MNHNS, CDR2 SASEGT. The CDR3 DNA is TGTGCCAGCAGTGAAGGGGTAGATACCTACGAGCAGTACTTC. It codes for CASSEGVDTYEQYF.

V is TRBV6-5 and J is TRBJ1-5; the D is unclear. Germline V gives CDR1 MNHEY, CDR2 SVGAGI. This CDR3 has 15 residues. Trimming removed 5 bases at V and 0 bases at J, with 11 bases between. The CDR3, as DNA: TGTGCCAGCAGTATGGAGTTAAATAGCAATCAGCCCCAGCATTTT. Its protein product is CASSMELNSNQPQHF.

The gene calls are TRBV5-1 and TRBJ1-1; no reliable D call. Germline CDR1 and CDR2: SGHRS and YFSETQ. The length of the CDR3 is 15 residues. V was trimmed by 4 bases and J by 0 bases, leaving 13 bases between them. The CDR3 sequence: CASSPIADVNTEAFF. CDR3 nucleotides: TGCGCCAGCAGCCCCATCGCCGACGTGAACACTGAAGCTTTCTTT.

This clone showed up just once. V is TRBV2 and J is TRBJ2-6; no definite D call. The length of the CDR3 is 15 residues. V was shortened by 5 bases and J by 0 bases, with 8 bases between the two germline ends. Germline V gives CDR1 SNHLY, CDR2 FYNNEI. This CDR3 is CASSQSSSGANVLTF. CDR3 coding DNA: TGTGCCAGCAGTCAGAGTAGCTCTGGGGCCAACGTCCTGACTTTC.

The DNA for the CDR3 is TGTGCCAGCAGCTTAGGGTGGGATTTACAGCCCCAGCATTTT. It translates to CASSLGWDLQPQHF. The V call is TRBV7-9, the J call TRBJ1-5; D is undetermined. The germline CDR1 and CDR2 sequences are SEHNR and FQNEAQ (reference sequence). The CDR3 contains 14 residues. V was clipped by 1 base and J by 7 bases, with 11 bases between them.

The genes are TRBV25-1 and TRBJ2-1; 8 bases map to TRBD1. The trim removed 2 bases at V and 7 bases at J, leaving 10 bases unmatched. The germline V gene has CDR1 MGHDK and CDR2 SYGVNS. CDR3 length: 16 amino acids. The CDR3 DNA is TGTGCCAGCAGTGAAGACAGGGGCGTCGGCGTGAATGAGCAGTTCTTC. Amino acids: CASSEDRGVGVNEQFF.

The CDR3 DNA is TGTGCCAGCAGCCAAGATCGAGGGCCCAGCACTGAAGCTTTCTTT. Its translation: CASSQDRGPSTEAFF. V and J are TRBV3-1 (or the pseudogene TRBV3-2) and TRBJ1-1; D is undetermined. V lost 0 bases to trimming and J lost 4 bases, with 12 bases between them. The CDR3 spans 15 residues. Germline CDR1 is LGHDT and CDR2 is YNNKEL (reference sequence).

The chain joins TRBV3-1 (or the pseudogene TRBV3-2) to TRBJ2-3, with 8 positions matching TRBD2. The V gene end was trimmed by 5 bases and the J gene end by 6 bases; junction bases not matched to a gene: 7. Germline V gives CDR1 LGHDT, CDR2 YNNKEL (reference sequence). The CDR3 loop spans 14 amino acids. The CDR3 here is CASSSRGGLDTQYF. In DNA, the CDR3 is TGTGCCAGCAGCTCCCGCGGGGGGTTGGATACGCAGTATTTT.

This clone was detected only a few times. The chain joins TRBV27 to TRBJ2-3; TRBD2 aligns across 11 bases. Germline V gene sequence: CDR1 MNHEY, CDR2 SMNVEV (reference sequence). Trimming at V came to 7 bases and at J to 3 bases, leaving 3 bases not matched to a gene. CDR3 size: 14 residues. The CDR3 loop reads CASKVAGGTDTQYF. For the CDR3, the DNA is TGTGCCAGCAAGGTAGCGGGGGGGACAGATACGCAGTATTTT.

The chain is built from TRBV11-3 and TRBJ2-7, with 11 bases lining up with TRBD2. After removal of 5 bases from V and 3 bases from J, the junction contained 6 bases not matched to a gene. Germline-derived CDR1 and CDR2 are SGHNT and YENEEA. The CDR3 runs to 15 residues. The CDR3 sequence: CASSLLAGAGYEQYF. The CDR3 bases are TGTGCCAGCAGCCTACTAGCGGGAGCGGGCTACGAGCAGTACTTC.

The chain is built from TRBV5-4 and TRBJ2-7; 9 bases are shared with TRBD1. Germline V gives CDR1 SGHNT, CDR2 YYREEE (reference sequence). Trimming took 0 bases from V and 4 from J; bases not matched to a gene: 5. This CDR3 comprises 15 residues. Here the CDR3 DNA reads TGTGCCAGCAGCTTGGCAGGACAGGGGATTTACGAGCAGTACTTC. It codes for CASSLAGQGIYEQYF.

The chain has TRBV2 and TRBJ1-6; 7 bases agree with TRBD1. The germline CDR1 and CDR2 sequences are SNHLY and FYNNEI. This CDR3 is built from 15 residues. The V segment lost 6 bases and the J segment 7 bases; nucleotides outside the gene matches: 9. The CDR3 sequence: CASSLKQGTNSPLHF. DNA of the CDR3: TGTGCCAGCAGCTTAAAACAGGGGACCAATTCACCCCTCCACTTT. Filled out from reference TRBV2 and TRBJ1-6, the complete variable domain reads EPEVTQTPSHQVTQMGQEVILRCVPISNHLYFYWYRQILGQKVEFLVSFYNNEISEKSEIFDDQFSVERPDGSNFTLKIRSTKLEDSAMYFCASSLKQGTNSPLHFGNGTRLTVT.

The chain uses TRBV2 and TRBJ1-1; maybe TRBD1 (6 bases). In germline, CDR1 is SNHLY, CDR2 FYNNEI. This CDR3 is built from 15 residues. The ends were cut back, 9 bases at V and 0 bases at J, with 17 bases in the middle. CDR3 in DNA: TGTGCCAGTTACAGGGAAAGTTTTATGAACACTGAAGCTTTCTTT. Protein product: CASYRESFMNTEAFF. Drawing the rest from reference TRBV2 and TRBJ1-1, the complete variable domain is EPEVTQTPSHQVTQMGQEVILRCVPISNHLYFYWYRQILGQKVEFLVSFYNNEISEKSEIFDDQFSVERPDGSNFTLKIRSTKLEDSAMYFCASYRESFMNTEAFFGQGTRLTVV.